What follows describes a single TCR beta chain. Antigen specificity is unknown. TCRdb analysed the reads with MiXCR anew, one entry per CDR3 protein. The table has 13,000 or so distinct CDR3 sequences, approximately 18% seen once. Trimming took 4 bases from V and 8 from J, leaving 9 bases between them. The CDR3 sequence is 11 residues long. The germline V gene encodes CDR1 DFQATT and CDR2 SNEGSKA (reference sequence). The sample comes from a study of liver allograft versus peripheral blood T cells. Whole-study context: Intrahepatic T cell receptor repertoires from transplanted livers were compared against repertoires in recipients' peripheral blood.

General observations from the study: T cell receptor repertoires inside liver allografts reportedly differed from those in peripheral blood.

The rearrangement joins TRBV20-1 to TRBJ2-4, with D perhaps matching TRBD2 (6 bases). The TCR was taken from a human patient who had a liver transplant. A subset of T cells may come from the graft donor. Here the CDR3 DNA reads TGCAGTGCTACACGACTAGACATTCAGTACTTC. Translation: CSATRLDIQYF.